The 10 T cell receptor beta chains below all came from one sample that was sequenced in a study of blood T cell repertoires in COVID-19. Assay: immunoSEQ multiplex PCR; the TCRdb copy retains only in-frame clones and omits some. The sample consists of 200,000 to 250,000 clones, nearly 90% of them appearing once. Sequencing used peripheral blood. The receptors were gathered from a woman in her thirties or forties who had recovered from COVID-19.

The V gene is TRBV7-3, the J gene TRBJ1-3; 10 bases map to TRBD1. The CDR3 sequence is 15 residues long. Trimming removed 3 bases from V and 2 bases from J; junction bases left unmatched: 1. The V gene's germline CDR1 is SGHTA and CDR2 FQGTGA. CDR3 coding DNA: TGTGCCAGCAGCTTCGACAGGGGGCCTGGAAACACCATATATTTT. Translated, it gives CASSFDRGPGNTIYF.

This clone was seen a handful of times. V is TRBV7-3 and J is TRBJ2-1; 10 bases fit TRBD2. Per germline, CDR1 SGHTA and CDR2 FQGTGA. V shed 1 base, J shed 6 bases, and the junction held 12 bases outside the gene matches. The CDR3 is 18 residues long. The CDR3 DNA is TGTGCCAGCAGCTTAATTCTTCTGTCTAGCGGGGGCTCCAATGAGCAGTTCTTC. Translation gives CASSLILLSSGGSNEQFF. Together with reference TRBV7-3 and TRBJ2-1, the CDR3 gives the full variable domain: GAGVSQTPSNKVTEKGKYVELRCDPISGHTALYWYRQSLGQGPEFLIYFQGTGAADDSGLPNDRFFAVRPEGSVSTLKIQRTERGDSAVYLCASSLILLSSGGSNEQFFGPGTRLTVL.

This chain joins TRBV19 and TRBJ2-1; 11 bases are shared with TRBD1. The CDR3 has 17 residues. V lost 5 bases, J lost 8 bases, and 14 bases stayed unmatched. CDR1 is LNHDA and CDR2 is SQIVND in the germline V gene (reference sequence). This CDR3 is CASSLDPGQGVYDEQFF. The DNA for the CDR3 is TGTGCCAGTAGTCTCGACCCGGGACAGGGGGTTTACGATGAGCAGTTCTTC.

The J gene is TRBJ2-3, the V gene TRBV12-3 or TRBV12-4; D ambiguous. V gave up 3 bases and J gave up 8 bases, with 6 bases separating them. The CDR3 contains 11 residues. The DNA of the CDR3 is TGTGCCAGCAGTTTGCGAATTACGCAGTATTTT. The encoded protein is CASSLRITQYF.

The rearrangement links TRBV28 to TRBJ2-7; weak D call: TRBD1 (6 bases). Trimming stripped 6 bases from V and 5 bases from J, with 14 bases between. Germline CDR1 reads MDHEN; CDR2 reads SYDVKM. The CDR3 runs 13 residues. The CDR3 region is CASRGQSYNEQYF. Written as DNA, the CDR3 is TGTGCCAGCAGAGGACAGAGCTATAACGAGCAGTACTTC. Drawing the rest from reference TRBV28 and TRBJ2-7, the complete variable domain is DVKVTQSSRYLVKRTGEKVFLECVQDMDHENMFWYRQDPGLGLRLIYFSYDVKMKEKGDIPEGYSVSREKKERFSLILESASTNQTSMYLCASRGQSYNEQYFGPGTRLTVT.

The V call is TRBV28, the J call TRBJ2-3; D gene unclear. The V end was cut by 10 bases, the J end by 8 bases, with 16 bases between. CDR1 and CDR2 (germline): MDHEN, SYDVKM. The CDR3 totals 12 residues. CDR3 residues: CATGVPQGTQYF. The CDR3, as DNA: TGTGCCACCGGAGTCCCCCAAGGTACGCAGTATTTT.

This clone was picked up a small number of times. The J gene is TRBJ2-3, the V gene TRBV5-1; 7 bases align to TRBD1. CDR1 SGHRS and CDR2 YFSETQ come from the germline V gene. The length of the CDR3 is 14 residues. V lost 5 bases and J lost 2; bases outside the gene matches: 5. CDR3 DNA: TGCGCCAGCAGTCGCGGACAGGCCACAGATACGCAGTATTTT. It translates to CASSRGQATDTQYF.

The rearrangement joins TRBV14 to TRBJ1-4; D gene ambiguous. Germline CDR1 SGHDN, CDR2 FVKESK. The V end was cut by 4 bases, the J end by 6 bases, with 9 bases between. The CDR3 contains 13 residues. CDR3 in DNA: TGTGCCAGCAGCCGCGCGGTGGATGAAAAACTGTTTTTT. Amino acid sequence: CASSRAVDEKLFF.

The chain recombines TRBV5-1 with TRBJ2-3; 8 bases map to TRBD2. V lost 3 bases and J lost 4; bases outside the gene matches: 10. The germline gives CDR1 SGHRS, CDR2 YFSETQ. The CDR3 is made up of 16 amino acids. In nucleotides, the CDR3 is TGCGCCAGCAGCTCCGGAGCGGGAGTTTACGCAGATACGCAGTATTTT. It codes for CASSSGAGVYADTQYF.

This rearrangement joins TRBV11-3 to TRBJ2-1, with 7 bases that match TRBD2. The germline V gene has CDR1 SGHNT and CDR2 YENEEA. The CDR3 has 12 amino acids. After removal of 6 bases from V and 7 bases from J, the junction contained 3 bases not matched to a gene. The CDR3 sequence: CASRWGGNEQFF. The CDR3 coding sequence is TGTGCCAGCAGGTGGGGGGGGAATGAGCAGTTCTTC.